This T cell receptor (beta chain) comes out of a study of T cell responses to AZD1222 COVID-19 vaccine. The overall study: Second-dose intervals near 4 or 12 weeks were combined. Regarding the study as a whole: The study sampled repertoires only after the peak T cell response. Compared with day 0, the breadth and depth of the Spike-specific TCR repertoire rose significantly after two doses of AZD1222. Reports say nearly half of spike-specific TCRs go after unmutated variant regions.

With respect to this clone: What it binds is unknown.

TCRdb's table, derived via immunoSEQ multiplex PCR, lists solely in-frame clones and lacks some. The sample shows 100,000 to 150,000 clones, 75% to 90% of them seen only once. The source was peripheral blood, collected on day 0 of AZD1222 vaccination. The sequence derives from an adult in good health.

CDR3 protein: CSVGVGLYNEQFF. DNA for the CDR3: TGCAGCGTTGGAGTGGGGTTATACAATGAGCAGTTCTTC. V is TRBV29-1 and J is TRBJ2-1; no reliable D call. Germline CDR1 and CDR2: SQVTM and ANQGSEA. This CDR3 spans 13 amino acids. V shed 4 bases and J shed 4 bases, with 11 bases lying between them.